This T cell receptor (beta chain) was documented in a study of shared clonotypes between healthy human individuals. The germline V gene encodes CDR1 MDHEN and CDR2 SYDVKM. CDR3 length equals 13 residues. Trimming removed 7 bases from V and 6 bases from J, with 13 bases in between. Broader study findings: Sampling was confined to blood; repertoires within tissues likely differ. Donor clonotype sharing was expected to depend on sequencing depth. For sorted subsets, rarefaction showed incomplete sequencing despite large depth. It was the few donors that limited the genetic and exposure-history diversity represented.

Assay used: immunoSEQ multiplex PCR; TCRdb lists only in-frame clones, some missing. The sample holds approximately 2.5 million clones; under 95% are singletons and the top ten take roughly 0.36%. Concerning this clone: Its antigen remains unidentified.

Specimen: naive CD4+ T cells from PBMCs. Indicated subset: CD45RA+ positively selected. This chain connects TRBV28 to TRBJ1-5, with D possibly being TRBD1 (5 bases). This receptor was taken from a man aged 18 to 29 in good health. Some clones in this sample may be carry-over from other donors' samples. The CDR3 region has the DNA TGTGCCAGCATCGAGGACATGTTTCAGCCCCAGCATTTT. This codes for CASIEDMFQPQHF.